The 9 T cell receptor beta chains below all came from one sample that was sequenced in a study of blood T cell repertoires in COVID-19. Method: immunoSEQ multiplex PCR; TCRdb's copy keeps in-frame clones and lacks some. The table includes around 140,000 clones, around 90% detected once. Input material: peripheral blood. The source of these receptors is a woman aged 45-60 years with acute or convalescent COVID-19.

This clone was counted a single time. CDR3 nucleotides: TGTGCCAGCAGCTTAAAGGGACTAGCGGATGAGCAGTTCTTC. It translates to CASSLKGLADEQFF. V and J are TRBV7-3 and TRBJ2-1, with TRBD2 matching over 11 bases. Germline CDR1 SGHTA, CDR2 FQGTGA. CDR3 length equals 14 residues. The junction had 1 base not matched to a gene; V was cut back by 1 base and J by 8 bases.

V and J are TRBV5-5 and TRBJ1-1; D call uncertain. V dropped 1 base and J dropped 1 base, with 8 bases sitting between them. Germline CDR1 SGHKS, CDR2 YYEKEE (reference sequence). The length of the CDR3 is 14 residues. The CDR3 nucleotides read TGTGCCAGCAGCTTGAACTCAGGGAACACTGAAGCTTTCTTT. This sequence encodes CASSLNSGNTEAFF.

The rearrangement joins TRBV5-4 to TRBJ2-2; D is possibly TRBD1 (5 bases). Per the germline V gene, CDR1 is SGHNT and CDR2 is YYREEE (reference sequence). This CDR3 is 15 amino acids long. V was pared by 4 bases and J by 4 bases, with 14 bases between. CDR3 sequence: CASSAYRTRTGELFF. DNA for the CDR3: TGTGCCAGCAGCGCATACAGGACGCGCACCGGGGAGCTGTTTTTT.

Written as DNA, the CDR3 is TGTGCCACCAGCAGACCTCCAACTGTGCTAGCCAAAAACATTCAGTACTTC. Protein sequence: CATSRPPTVLAKNIQYF. The V and J genes are TRBV15 and TRBJ2-4, with D hard to call. Trimming left V 2 bases short and J 0 bases short, with 14 bases between. This CDR3 spans 17 amino acids. From germline, CDR1 is LNHNV and CDR2 YYDKDF (reference sequence).

The chain couples TRBV4-1 to TRBJ2-7, with TRBD1 matching 8 bases. J lost 2 bases, V lost 0 bases, and 6 bases had no gene match. The CDR3 runs 16 residues. Germline assignment: CDR1 MGHRA and CDR2 YSYEKL. In DNA form, the CDR3 reads TGCGCCAGCAGCCAAGATCTAATGGACAGGGCCTACGAGCAGTACTTC. This gives the protein CASSQDLMDRAYEQYF.

The chain has TRBV4-2 and TRBJ2-3; the D is unclear. CDR1 is LGHNA, CDR2 YNFKEQ, per germline. V was clipped by 1 base and J by 2 bases, with 10 bases between them. There are 15 residues in the CDR3. The DNA for the CDR3 is TGTGCCAGCAGCCAAGGTCTCTTACTCACAGATACGCAGTATTTT. It codes for CASSQGLLLTDTQYF.

For this clone: Other DNA sequences in this specimen translate into the identical CDR3. The V call is TRBV29-1, the J call TRBJ1-2; TRBD1 matches at 7 bases. V lost 6 bases to trimming and J lost 3 bases; unmatched junction nucleotides: 4. The CDR3 has 12 amino acids. Germline CDR1 reads SQVTM; CDR2 reads ANQGSEA. The CDR3 reads CSVGQGDYGYTF. CDR3 in DNA: TGCAGCGTGGGCCAGGGGGACTATGGCTACACCTTC.

The chain recombines TRBV5-5 with TRBJ2-5, with 10 bases that match TRBD1. Germline V gene lookup returns CDR1 SGHKS and CDR2 YYEKEE (reference sequence). With V trimmed by 4 bases and J by 0 bases, 6 bases remained unmatched. The CDR3 has 16 residues. The CDR3 DNA is TGTGCCAGCAGCCGATCGGGACAGGGGTACCAAGAGACCCAGTACTTC. Amino acids: CASSRSGQGYQETQYF.

This clone was detected only once. The V call is TRBV6-5, the J call TRBJ2-5, with a tentative D call TRBD1 (5 bases). The germline CDR1 and CDR2 sequences are MNHEY and SVGAGI. Trimming shortened V by 2 bases and J by 4 bases, and 5 bases separated the two germline ends. The CDR3 is 12 residues long. Here the CDR3 DNA reads TGTGCCAGCAGTTACAGGGGAGAGACCCAGTACTTC. Translated, it gives CASSYRGETQYF.